This T cell receptor (beta chain) comes out of a study of T-cell memory formation after mild COVID-19 (dated by TCRdb to the early 2020s). For the wider study: Most TCR sequence clusters were specific to one of the two donors. T-cell clones expanding and contracting after mild COVID-19 in two donors were tracked by longitudinal TCRalpha and TCRbeta repertoire sequencing. The cohort comprised two young, previously healthy adult volunteers, one female and one male. Broad study findings and their caveats: Some responding clones were detected in pre-infection memory, which suggested that pre-existing cross-reactive memory T cells had joined the SARS-CoV-2 response. SARS-CoV-2 specificity was not confirmed for the second-wave clones peaking on day 37. From day 15 to 85, contracting clones showed balanced CD4/CD8 phenotypes, whereas a second wave of clones that expanded from day 15 to 37 leaned towards CD4+. Contracting CD4+ clones turned up mainly in the CM and EM memory subsets, whereas EMRA was where CD8+ clones were enriched. Only a couple of mild cases were covered by the study, and larger cohorts that include severe cases with pre-infection samples were considered necessary.

Ficoll-Paque density gradient centrifugation was the method used to isolate PBMCs. This clonotype was observed a handful of times. Its antigen is not yet known. No base qualities exist here, and no much larger clone lies one base off it. Sequencer: Illumina NovaSeq 6000. TCRalpha and TCRbeta cDNA libraries were constructed by 5'RACE with constant-segment primers, with sample barcodes and unique molecular identifiers being introduced. Trizol reagent was used to extract RNA from every sample. Library amplification was performed in two PCR steps, and a second sample barcode and Illumina TruSeq adapters were introduced in the second step. Sequencing of libraries was performed on an Illumina NovaSeq with 2 x 150 bp paired-end reads. Per the original workflow: With migec v1.2.7, reads were demultiplexed and then collapsed into UMI-guided consensus sequences. With mixcr v2.1.11, UMI consensuses were aligned to TRA and TRB V and J templates and assembled into clonotypes. Clonotypes were classified as expanded or contracted when called significant by both edgeR and NoisET, with noise models trained on biological replicates. For edgeR calls, a false discovery rate-adjusted p below 0.01 and a log2 fold-change threshold of 1 were applied. As an exploratory analysis of dynamics, PCA with hierarchical clustering was applied to max-normalized trajectories of the 1000 most abundant clonotypes. Separately sequenced CD4+ and CD8+ repertoires were used to assign a CD4 or CD8 phenotype to each responding clone. TCRdb reprocessing: public reads trimmed at Q25 with fastp, clones called with MiXCR, in-frame beta chains kept. Each CDR3 protein gets just one entry, which takes the most common genes and DNA from the rows behind it. TCRdb, not the authors, supplied the V and J calls. Recorded for this sample are hundreds of thousands of distinct CDR3 sequences; about 25% of them occurred a single time. The ten biggest clones cover under 15% of the sample.

The sequence was obtained from an adult woman who had mild COVID-19 (a few samples of this study predate the infection). The sample titles of this study are shuffled in the database, so cell type and time point are left out; the donor was told from shared clones. Sequences were obtained from PBMCs or a T cell subset sorted from them (not recorded which).

The base sequence is TGTGCCAGCAGTTTAAGTGCAGGGTCGAACGGGGAGCTGTTTTTT. Translated, it gives CASSLSAGSNGELFF. The chain employs TRBV12-3 or TRBV12-4 and TRBJ2-2; TRBD1 is possibly the D segment (5 matching bases). Inclusive of the bounding cysteine and phenylalanine, the CDR3 is 15 residues long. Here the CDR3 DNA is all that survives: 45 bases in frame from base 1. The junction carries 14 bases between V and J, which are trimmed by 2 bases and 7 bases respectively.